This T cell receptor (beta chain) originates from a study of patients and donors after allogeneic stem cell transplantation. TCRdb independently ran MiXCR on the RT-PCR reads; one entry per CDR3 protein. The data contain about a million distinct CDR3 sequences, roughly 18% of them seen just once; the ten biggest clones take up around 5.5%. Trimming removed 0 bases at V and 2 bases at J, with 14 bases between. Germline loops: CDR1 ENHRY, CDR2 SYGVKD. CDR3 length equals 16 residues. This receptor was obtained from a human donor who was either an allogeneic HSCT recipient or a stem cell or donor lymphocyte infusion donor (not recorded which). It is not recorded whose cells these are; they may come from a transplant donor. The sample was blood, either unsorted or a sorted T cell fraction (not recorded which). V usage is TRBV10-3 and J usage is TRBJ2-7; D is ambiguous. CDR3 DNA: TGTGCCATCAGTGAGTCGATGGGCGGTGGGGCCTACGAGCAGTACTTC. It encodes CAISESMGGGAYEQYF.